This T cell receptor beta chain comes out of a study of beta chain features in type 1 diabetes. Study context: The patient and healthy donor groups were comparable for age, gender and cell yields.

As every portion of the isolated RNA was reverse transcribed, the sequencing read expressed TCRB transcripts. Profiling relied on immunoSEQ multiplex PCR, and the TCRdb table lists in-frame clones only, not all of them. Of hundreds of thousands of clones listed, about 14% are singletons. As concerns this clone: Its cognate antigen is unknown. Other DNA sequences in this sample translate to the same CDR3.

The CDR3 runs to 15 residues. Germline CDR1 KGHSH, CDR2 LQKENI. The V and J ends lost 3 bases and 3 bases, in that order; junction bases with no gene match: 5. Study-level findings and limits: Shortening that was moderate but significant affected the TCRB CDR3s of Type 1 diabetes patients in all four CD4+ subsets. It was not settled here whether HLA type affects TCRB rearrangement. Within the patient group, naive, central memory and Treg TCRB repertoires appeared more similar to each other than within healthy donors.

Averaging roughly 120 mL, one heparinised blood draw was given by each donor. Specimen: naive CD4+ T cells from blood. The chain carries TRBV18 and TRBJ2-1; 7 bases agree with TRBD1. The receptor comes from a young man with type 1 diabetes. The CDR3 protein is CASSPPGQNYNEQFF. CDR3 bases: TGTGCCAGCTCACCTCCGGGACAGAACTACAATGAGCAGTTCTTC.